This paragraph covers one T cell receptor (beta chain) sequence. The antigen is unknown. Time point noted: sample taken at primary tumor resection. Whole RNA obtained from tumor, nontumor lung or frozen PBMC underwent sequencing without sorting. A distinct unique molecular identifier was carried by each TCR cDNA molecule. TCRdb analysed the 5' RACE reads with MiXCR anew, one entry per CDR3 protein. The table lists 2,500 to 3,500 distinct CDR3 sequences, around 4.5% of them singletons. The ends lost 4 bases at V and 6 bases at J; junction bases unmatched: 6. Germline CDR1 and CDR2: SEHNR and FQNEAQ (reference sequence). CDR3 length equals 14 residues. The record originates from a study of spatial heterogeneity in lung cancer. Study results and caveats: Of tumor T cells, an estimated coverage of approximately 7.2% was reached for alpha chains and less than 15% for beta chains. Mutation tallies in tumors tracked expanded intratumoral alpha and beta TCR counts.

Sequenced here: lung tumor tissue, sampled at surgery. This clonotype was sampled from a female donor with early-stage non-small cell lung cancer. The chain carries TRBV7-9 and TRBJ2-7, with TRBD1 matching 10 bases. CDR3 region: CASSSTGTGVEQYF. The CDR3 bases are TGTGCCAGCAGCTCAACCGGGACAGGGGTCGAGCAGTACTTC.